This T cell receptor (beta chain) comes out of a study of control samples from healthy donors and cancer patients. This table comes from immunoSEQ multiplex PCR, and its TCRdb copy is limited to in-frame clones, with some not included. This sample yields around 97,000 clones, of which around 88% are seen a single time; roughly 19% belongs to the top ten. This TCR was sampled from a man in his fifties or sixties with lung cancer. Sequencing was carried out using PBMCs.

CDR3 amino acids: CASSFPILGGAFF. The CDR3 DNA sequence: TGTGCCAGCAGTTTCCCAATCCTCGGGGGAGCTTTCTTT. This chain joins TRBV6-5 and TRBJ1-1, with D possibly being TRBD1 (5 bases). Trimming left V 4 bases short and J 10 bases short, with 16 bases between. The CDR3 runs 13 residues. CDR1 and CDR2 (germline): MNHEY, SVGAGI.